The clone carrying this T cell receptor beta chain came up once. In the PCR, 60 Vbeta and 13 Jbeta primers were used. Produced via immunoSEQ multiplex PCR; TCRdb's table is partial and in-frame only. This table holds about 190,000 clones, roughly 77% found once. The sample belongs to a study of cytomegalovirus exposure and HLA in healthy donors. Germline CDR1 reads MGHRA; CDR2 reads YSYEKL. Trimming took off 3 bases at V and 6 bases at J, with 21 bases between the two ends. CDR3 length: 17 residues. Sequencing used PBMCs. This TCR derives from a man aged 25-45 years in good health and CMV-seropositive. The rearrangement links TRBV4-1 to TRBJ2-1; weak D call: TRBD1 (6 bases). As DNA, the CDR3 is TGCGCCAGCAGCCAGGAGTTATTCCAGGGGATCCCCAATGAGCAGTTCTTC. Protein sequence: CASSQELFQGIPNEQFF.